This TCR beta chain was recorded in a study of technical replicates of blood from several donors. Germline V lookup: CDR1 MNHEY, CDR2 SMNVEV (reference sequence). This CDR3 contains 16 residues. Trimming cost V 2 bases and J 6 bases, with 17 bases left between them. Profiling relied on immunoSEQ multiplex PCR, and the TCRdb table lists in-frame clones only, not all of them. Of tens of thousands of clones in the sample, roughly 92% were seen once. Sequencing input: T cells isolated from PBMCs. This chain uses TRBV27 with TRBJ2-1, with a possible D match to TRBD1 (5 bases). This receptor was taken from a human donor in good health. CDR3 DNA sequence: TGTGCCAGCAGTTTAAAAGGACACGAGGACCTCAATGAGCAGTTCTTC. As protein: CASSLKGHEDLNEQFF.